This T cell receptor (beta chain) was retrieved from a study of T cell responses to AZD1222 COVID-19 vaccine (dated by TCRdb to about 2021). As for the study more broadly: AZD1222 recipients with second doses at about 4 weeks or about 12 weeks were pooled, because spike-specific TCR depth and breadth did not differ between schedules. TCR sequencing covered 233 trial participants: 200 to 220 given two doses of AZD1222 and approximately 25 given two doses of MenACWY control vaccine. Trial participants were enrolled into age subgroups of 18-55, 56-69 and 70-plus years, which contained about 160, 30 and 59 TCR-sequenced participants, respectively.

Sample time point, as interpreted from the label and publication: baseline before first vaccination. The vaccinee samples were drawn from two UK trials, COV001 and COV002, one of which was a single-blind randomized controlled phase 2/3 trial testing AZD1222 (ChAdOx1 nCoV-19) in healthy adults. For TCRbeta chain sequencing, PBMC samples from trial participants were taken at day 0 and at day 28 after the second dose. A note on this clone: What antigen it recognizes has not been identified. Base qualities were left out, and no much larger clone turns up one base away.

The CDR3 regions of human TCRbeta chains were analyzed by immunosequencing. In the source study's methods: Repertoire TCRs were checked for matches against a reference library of SARS-CoV-2-specific TCRs that had been generated using the MIRA antigen-specificity platform. Breadth was defined as the fraction of unique TCRs that were SARS-CoV-2-associated, and depth was defined as the fraction of total T cells that were SARS-CoV-2-associated. Using the MIRA data, each spike-specific TCR was mapped to the spike region that the TCR reacts to and placed in a CD4 or CD8 class. Log10-transformed breadth and depth values were compared by one-way ANOVA with Sidak's multiple comparisons tests. This immuneACCESS table, as held by TCRdb, lists in-frame sequences with V and J called but not all clones. Of the missing ones, under half trace to an unresolved V gene in checked studies; the others have no known cause. The V and J calls and the clone size are those of that table, but D and trimming were determined from the DNA. This sample holds about 150,000 clones; about 91% were observed only once. Together, the top ten hold less than 15% of the sample.

The germline V gene specifies MGHDK as CDR1 and SYGVNS as CDR2. From cysteine to phenylalanine, the CDR3 is 15 amino acids long. The CDR3 DNA has 45 bases and is translated from base 1. V is pared back by 2 bases and J by 0 bases, with 8 bases lying between the germline termini. Broader findings and caveats from the paper: The 56-69-year group was small, and its depth increase did not reach significance, likely because of low power. After two AZD1222 doses, both the breadth and the depth of spike-specific TCRs were significantly higher than at day 0 and than in MenACWY recipients. Because no day 14 peak-response samples were available, the repertoires could be characterized only after the peak T cell response. Participants were mostly white British, with more females than males. The authors suggested clonal diversity may have been underestimated. Epitopes outside the regions mutated in the B.1.351 and B.1.1.7 variants were reportedly recognized by nearly half of the unique spike-specific TCRs. Conclusions about previously exposed vaccinees were limited because only six AZD1222 recipients were SARS-CoV-2 seropositive at baseline. The vaccine-associated CD4 TCRs covered the entire spike protein, and the dominant responses fell in regions 160-218 and 743-854.

This sequence was found in an adult in good health. Sequencing was performed on peripheral blood, taken on day 0 of AZD1222 vaccination. The rearrangement combines TRBV25-1 with TRBJ1-5; a confident D gene designation cannot be given. The base sequence is TGTGCCAGCAGTGAAAGCTTAAGTAGCAATCAGCCCCAGCATTTT. Translated, it gives CASSESLSSNQPQHF.